These 8 T cell receptor beta chains were sequenced from one sample in a study of low-dose radiotherapy and immunotherapy resistance in tumors. First-strand cDNA relied on TRAV- and TRBV-specific primers spanning alpha and beta chains. Amplification of TCRs used a constant-region primer and V-primer adapter for roughly 22 PCR cycles. Each CDR3 protein gets one entry after TCRdb re-called the reads with MiXCR. The data contain tens of thousands of distinct CDR3 sequences, approximately 22% of them singletons. Time point denoted: after trial treatment. Indicated treatment: LDRT plus nivolumab, ipilimumab, low-dose cyclophosphamide and aspirin (RACIN trial). This sample comprised PBMCs, obtained after low-dose radiotherapy plus immunotherapy. All receptors come from a female donor with ovarian cancer.

This clonotype was counted at least ten times. This rearrangement joins TRBV28 to TRBJ1-6; TRBD1 agrees at 8 bases. Germline CDR1 MDHEN, CDR2 SYDVKM. This CDR3 has 15 amino acids. Germline trimming cut 6 bases from V and 9 bases from J; bases unmatched to any gene: 10. The CDR3 DNA follows: TGTGCCAGCAGGGAGGACAGGGTCGGAATTTCACCCCTCCACTTT. Translation: CASREDRVGISPLHF. The full variable domain, in which reference TRBV28 and TRBJ1-6 provide the parts outside the CDR3, is DVKVTQSSRYLVKRTGEKVFLECVQDMDHENMFWYRQDPGLGLRLIYFSYDVKMKEKGDIPEGYSVSREKKERFSLILESASTNQTSMYLCASREDRVGISPLHFGNGTRLTVT.

This chain links TRBV29-1 with TRBJ1-2; TRBD1 agrees at 8 bases. Germline V gene sequence: CDR1 SQVTM, CDR2 ANQGSEA. The J segment lost 8 bases and the V segment lost 3 bases, leaving 5 bases of the junction unmatched. CDR3 size: 12 residues. CDR3: CSVDRGPGGYTF. The CDR3 region has the DNA TGCAGCGTTGACAGGGGGCCCGGCGGCTACACCTTC.

A word on this clonotype: A much larger clone lies one base from this, so it may be a read error. The chain employs TRBV6-8 and TRBJ2-1; D not certain. CDR3 length: 17 amino acids. Per the germline V gene, CDR1 is MNHGY and CDR2 is SAAAGT. This CDR3 is CAISYSGRRSSYNEQFF. DNA for the CDR3: TGTGCCATCAGTTACTCCGGACGGCGGAGCTCCTACAATGAGCAGTTCTTC.

The DNA of the CDR3 is TGCGCCAGCAGCCAAGATCGGACAGCCCAGCAGTTCTTC. Translating gives CASSQDRTAQQFF. This chain joins TRBV4-3 and TRBJ2-1, with D perhaps matching TRBD1 (6 bases). Germline lookup yields CDR1 LGHNA and CDR2 YSLEER. This CDR3 contains 13 residues. The ends were cut back, 0 bases at V and 11 bases at J, with 11 bases in the middle.

This clonotype came up a few times. The CDR3 bases are TGTGCCAGCAGTGAAAGTTACCGTTACGAGCAGTACTTC. Amino acid sequence: CASSESYRYEQYF. The J gene is TRBJ2-7, the V gene TRBV6-2 or TRBV6-3; D is ambiguous. The CDR3 has 13 residues. With 5 bases removed from V and 4 bases from J, the gap between germline ends came to 12 bases. The germline V gene has CDR1 MNHEY and CDR2 SVGEGT.

This clonotype was picked up many times. The rearrangement uses TRBV5-1 and TRBJ2-3, with a weak D call TRBD2 (5 bases). Germline values: CDR1 SGHRS, CDR2 YFSETQ. V was trimmed by 2 bases and J by 4 bases, leaving 17 bases between them. CDR3 length: 16 amino acids. CDR3 protein: CASSLTSGIIADTQYF. The CDR3 DNA sequence: TGCGCCAGCAGCTTAACTTCCGGGATAATCGCAGATACGCAGTATTTT.

This clonotype was seen ten or more times. The junction departs from germline at one end; a sequencing error may be responsible. The chain combines TRBV5-3 with TRBJ2-2; 9 bases map to TRBD1. TRBV5-3 is flagged as an ORF with uncertain function. This CDR3 is 14 amino acids long. CDR3 nucleotide sequence: TGTGCCAGCAGCTGGGGACAGGGAACCGGGGAGCTGTTTTTT. Its translation is CASSWGQGTGELFF.

This clonotype was recorded at least ten times. CDR3: CATSDSFRDFNEQFF. CDR3 sequence (DNA): TGTGCCACCAGTGATTCGTTCAGGGATTTCAATGAGCAGTTCTTC. This chain links TRBV24-1 with TRBJ2-1, with D perhaps TRBD1 (5 bases). The CDR3 is 15 amino acids. The ends were cut back, 2 bases at V and 6 bases at J, with 13 bases in the middle. Germline V gene data show CDR1 as KGHDR and CDR2 as SFDVKD.